What follows is one TCR beta chain and its context. Its antigen remains unidentified. The sample holds no much larger clone one base away, and base qualities are not on file. The receptor library was made with the immunoSEQ multiplex PCR assay. As for the original processing: To diagnose cytomegalovirus status from the catalog of TCR beta chain sequences, a statistical classification framework was built. The table comes from immuneACCESS by way of TCRdb, which keeps in-frame sequences with V and J called. Part of the clones is missing from these tables; in studies checked, under half for an unresolved V gene and the rest for unknown reasons. V and J calls and clone size are given by that table; D and trimming were obtained from the DNA. The sample profile shows about 120,000 clones; roughly 90% of them were found once. More than 5% of the sample is taken by the ten largest. The donors were included in the validation cohort of some 120 subjects, a group kept apart from the 666-subject first cohort.

The germline V gene encodes CDR1 MNHEY and CDR2 SVGAGI. The germline V end is reduced by 6 bases and the J end by 5 bases; junction bases left unmatched: 10. The CDR3 has 15 amino acids, counting the end cysteine and phenylalanine. Only the CDR3 part of the read is kept: 45 bases, read in frame from the first base. This specimen comes from a study of cytomegalovirus exposure and HLA in healthy donors (dated by TCRdb to 2015 to 2018). For context, the study as a whole: The 666 repertoires of the first cohort and the 120 validation repertoires were produced on the same platform, according to a later analysis. The study was designed to test whether signatures of past pathogen exposure could be identified by cataloging public T cell receptors. In addition to the first cohort of 666 subjects, a separate validation cohort of approximately 110 different subjects was used. High-throughput TCR immunosequencing, statistical association of individual TCRs with disease status, and machine learning were combined to predict cytomegalovirus infection status.

What the research found in general, with its limitations: Subsequent analysis determined that TCRs grouped into clusters in the first cohort also showed a tendency toward co-occurrence across the 130 or so validation repertoires, and about 93% of cluster scores exceeded 0. The classifier was reported to diagnose cytomegalovirus status with high specificity and sensitivity in both the original cohort and the validation cohort. A later analysis lacked HLA typing for the validation cohort, so it scored co-occurrence in that cohort across all 110 or so repertoires. A total of fewer than 200 TCR beta chains were listed by the study as associated with cytomegalovirus. Across donors, most TCR sequences were observed very rarely, whereas some public TCRs were present in many individuals. The authors suggested that the approach could potentially be generalized to other disease states and immunological phenotypes. In vitro tests confirmed that a few of the cytomegalovirus-associated TCR beta chains recognize cytomegalovirus antigens.

The chain uses TRBV6-5 and TRBJ1-1, with TRBD1 identical over 9 junction bases. The receptor was derived from a woman younger than 30 in good health and CMV-seropositive. Sequenced material: PBMCs. This receptor has the CDR3 CASRGPGTGQTEAFF. At the DNA level, the sequence is TGTGCCAGCAGGGGACCCGGGACAGGGCAAACTGAAGCTTTCTTT.